The entry below describes one TCR beta chain. No antigen is known for it. From the 5' RACE reads, TCRdb called clonotypes with MiXCR, one entry per CDR3 protein. The sample has around 650,000 distinct CDR3 sequences; roughly 7.2% are singletons. CDR1 and CDR2 (germline): MNHEY, SVGAGI. V was clipped by 2 bases and J by 2 bases, with 9 bases between them. CDR3 length: 14 residues. This record belongs to a study of identical twins. Findings and limits, study-wide: Reduced insertions were recorded for abundant cord blood beta clonotypes, with no such pattern in memory repertoires.

The same sample was also studied in work on yellow fever vaccine responses in identical twins. Per that study: Twins reportedly showed a vaccine T cell response that seemed partly convergent and partly personalized.

The receptor's source is a woman aged 18 to 35 in good health. The gene calls are TRBV6-5 and TRBJ1-2; D is unresolved. Sequenced material: PBMCs. The CDR3 DNA reads as TGTGCCAGCAGTTACCACACATCCAACTATGGCTACACCTTC. It is translated as CASSYHTSNYGYTF.